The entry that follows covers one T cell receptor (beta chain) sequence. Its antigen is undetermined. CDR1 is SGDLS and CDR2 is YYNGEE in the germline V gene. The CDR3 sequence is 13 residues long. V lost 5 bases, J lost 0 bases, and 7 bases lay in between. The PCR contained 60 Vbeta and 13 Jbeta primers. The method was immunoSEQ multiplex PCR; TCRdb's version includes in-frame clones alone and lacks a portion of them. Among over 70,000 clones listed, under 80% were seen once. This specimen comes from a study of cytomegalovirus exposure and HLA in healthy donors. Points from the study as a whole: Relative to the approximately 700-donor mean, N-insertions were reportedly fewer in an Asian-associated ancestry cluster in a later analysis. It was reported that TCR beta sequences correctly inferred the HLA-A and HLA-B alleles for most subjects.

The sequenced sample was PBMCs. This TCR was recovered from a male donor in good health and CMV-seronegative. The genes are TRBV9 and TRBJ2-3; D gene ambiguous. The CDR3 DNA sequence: TGTGCCAGCAGTCTAACTAGCACAGATACGCAGTATTTT. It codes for CASSLTSTDTQYF.